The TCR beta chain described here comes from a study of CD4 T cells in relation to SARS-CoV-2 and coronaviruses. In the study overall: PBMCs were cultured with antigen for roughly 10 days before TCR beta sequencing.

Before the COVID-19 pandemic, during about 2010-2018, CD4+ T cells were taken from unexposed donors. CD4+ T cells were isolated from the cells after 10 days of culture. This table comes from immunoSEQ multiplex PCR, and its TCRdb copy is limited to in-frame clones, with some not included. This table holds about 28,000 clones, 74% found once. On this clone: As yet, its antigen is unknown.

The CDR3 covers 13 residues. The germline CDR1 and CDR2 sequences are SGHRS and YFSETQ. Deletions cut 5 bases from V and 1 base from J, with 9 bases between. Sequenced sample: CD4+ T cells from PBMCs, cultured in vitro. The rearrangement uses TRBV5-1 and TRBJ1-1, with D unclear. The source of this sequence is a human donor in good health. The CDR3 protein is CASSKTENTEAFF. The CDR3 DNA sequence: TGCGCCAGCAGTAAAACAGAGAACACTGAAGCTTTCTTT.